These 5 T cell receptor beta chains share one sample of origin, sequenced in a study of blood T cell repertoires in COVID-19 (dated by TCRdb to 2019 to 2021). The protocol used for the library was the immunoSEQ multiplex PCR assay. This immuneACCESS table, as held by TCRdb, lists in-frame sequences with V and J called but not all clones. Of the missing ones, under half trace to an unresolved V gene in checked studies; the others have no known cause. Here the sample has about 280,000 clones; 75% to 85% occur a single time. The top ten clonotypes cover 5.1% of the sample. The sequenced sample was peripheral blood. Every receptor here comes from a man aged 50 to 59 with active or convalescent COVID-19.

The V call is TRBV11-3, the J call TRBJ2-3; possibly TRBD2 for D (5 bases). Germline V gene lookup returns CDR1 SGHNT and CDR2 YENEEA. With 5 bases removed from V and 1 base from J, the gap between germline ends came to 7 bases. CDR3 length: 13 residues. The CDR3 reads CASSGSGTDTQYF. CDR3 DNA sequence: TGTGCCAGCAGCGGGAGTGGCACAGATACGCAGTATTTT.

The gene calls are TRBV24-1 and TRBJ2-5; 10 bases agree with TRBD1. The CDR3 runs 16 residues. Germline trimming cut 4 bases from V and 3 bases from J; bases unmatched to any gene: 7. The germline V gene encodes CDR1 KGHDR and CDR2 SFDVKD. In nucleotides, the CDR3 is TGTGCCACCAGTGAGTCCGGGACAGGGGTTAAAGAGACCCAGTACTTC. Translation gives CATSESGTGVKETQYF.

V gene TRBV2 combines with J gene TRBJ2-5; 12 bases align to TRBD2. The CDR3 extends over 16 amino acids. Germline values: CDR1 SNHLY, CDR2 FYNNEI. V lost 4 bases and J lost 7; bases outside the gene matches: 10. The CDR3 sequence: CASSAGGLAGGGTQYF. In DNA, the CDR3 is TGTGCCAGCAGTGCCGGGGGCCTAGCGGGAGGGGGGACCCAGTACTTC.

The chain recombines TRBV15 with TRBJ1-1, with 8 bases identical to TRBD1. The CDR3 spans 15 residues. In germline, CDR1 is LNHNV, CDR2 YYDKDF (reference sequence). V lost 0 bases and J lost 4; bases outside the gene matches: 4. CDR3 sequence: CATSRDPGGGTEAFF. DNA for the CDR3: TGTGCCACCAGCAGAGACCCAGGGGGCGGCACTGAAGCTTTCTTT.

This chain uses TRBV18 with TRBJ2-6; 10 positions agree with TRBD1. Germline V lookup: CDR1 KGHSH, CDR2 LQKENI. The CDR3 length is 17 residues. The J segment lost 0 bases and the V segment lost 3 bases, leaving 2 bases of the junction unmatched. CDR3: CASSPTGGASGANVLTF. Here the CDR3 DNA reads TGTGCCAGCTCACCGACAGGGGGCGCCTCTGGGGCCAACGTCCTGACTTTC.